A selection of T cell receptor beta chains follows, all from one sample in a study of vaccination effects on CD4 cells after COVID-19. No antigen has been identified for these receptors. The protocol was immunoSEQ multiplex PCR, while the TCRdb copy is restricted to in-frame clones and leaves out a portion. The sample comprises around 26,000 clones, roughly 73% of which are singletons, and roughly 11% rests with the top ten. The sequenced sample was CD4+ T cells from PBMCs cultured without peptide, obtained before COVID-19 vaccination. These receptors all stem from a human donor who received a COVID-19 vaccine. Each CDR3 is given with its conserved first and last residue. A D gene is named only where the DNA matches it firmly. A clone size is listed for some rows: how often the clone was seen (once, few, many), or a class if it is expanded.

d_call j_call v_call clone_size cdr3_aa cdr3_nt
TRBD1 TRBJ1-2 TRBV6-2/TRBV6-3 . CASSFTGASNYGYTF TGTGCCAGCAGTTTCACAGGGGCTTCTAACTATGGCTACACCTTC
TRBD1 TRBJ1-2 TRBV19 . CASRKGTGSVKGYTF TGTGCCAGTAGGAAAGGGACAGGGTCGGTTAAAGGCTACACCTTC
. TRBJ1-3 TRBV7-2 . CASSLASWSSGNTIYF TGTGCCAGCAGCTTAGCCAGTTGGAGCTCTGGAAACACCATATATTTT
. TRBJ2-6 TRBV28 . CASSSWTGTTGANVLTF TGTGCCAGCAGTTCCTGGACAGGGACTACTGGGGCCAACGTCCTGACTTTC
. TRBJ2-3 TRBV19 . CASSFQMRATDTQYF TGTGCCAGTAGTTTCCAAATGAGGGCCACAGATACGCAGTATTTT
. TRBJ1-6 TRBV14 few CASSQVPSRSPLHF TGTGCCAGCAGCCAAGTCCCCAGTCGGTCACCCCTCCACTTT
. TRBJ1-4 TRBV4-1 . CASSQDWSTTNEKLFF TGCGCCAGCAGCCAAGATTGGTCAACAACTAATGAAAAACTGTTTTTT
TRBD2 TRBJ2-7 TRBV28 . CASNPLGGDPREQYF TGTGCCAGCAACCCCCTGGGGGGGGACCCCCGCGAGCAGTACTTC
TRBD2 TRBJ2-1 TRBV7-8 . CASSLTPPLAGDNEQFF TGTGCCAGCAGCTTAACCCCCCCACTAGCGGGAGACAATGAGCAGTTCTTC
TRBD1 TRBJ1-2 TRBV7-2 . CASSRQGNYGYTF TGTGCCAGCAGCCGACAGGGAAACTATGGCTACACCTTC
TRBD1 TRBJ1-5 TRBV28 once CASSFRDRINQPQHF TGTGCCAGCAGTTTTAGGGACAGGATCAATCAGCCCCAGCATTTT
. TRBJ1-5 TRBV29-1 . CSVAGGGDQPQHF TGCAGCGTTGCTGGGGGGGGAGATCAGCCCCAGCATTTT
TRBD1 TRBJ2-7 TRBV14 once CASSLRLNPGTGVGSEQYF TGTGCCAGCAGCCTCCGGCTTAACCCCGGGACAGGGGTAGGGTCCGAGCAGTACTTC
. TRBJ1-4 TRBV3-1/TRBV3-2 few CASSQAAGSEKLFF TGTGCCAGCAGCCAAGCAGCGGGATCTGAAAAACTGTTTTTT
. TRBJ2-5 TRBV7-9 . CASSSRSARVETQYF TGTGCCAGCAGCTCCCGTTCCGCCAGGGTAGAGACCCAGTACTTC
TRBD1 TRBJ1-3 TRBV4-2 . CASSQDRGRNTIYF TGTGCCAGCAGCCAGGACAGGGGAAGAAACACCATATATTTT
. TRBJ2-2 TRBV7-8 once CASSSPRRTLARTGELFF TGTGCCAGCAGCTCCCCCCGAAGGACCCTTGCTCGTACCGGGGAGCTGTTTTTT
TRBD1 TRBJ1-6 TRBV3-1/TRBV3-2 . CASSQGTGSSPLHF TGTGCCAGCAGCCAAGGGACAGGATCTTCACCCCTCCACTTT
. TRBJ2-3 TRBV27 . CASSQRIVGRRVSTDTQYF TGTGCCAGCAGTCAAAGAATAGTGGGGAGGCGGGTTAGCACAGATACGCAGTATTTT
. TRBJ1-2 TRBV4-1 . CASSQEGYGYTF TGCGCCAGCAGCCAAGAAGGCTATGGCTACACCTTC
. TRBJ1-3 TRBV5-1 . CASSLDSPSSGNTIYF TGCGCCAGCAGCTTGGACAGTCCGAGCTCTGGAAACACCATATATTTT
TRBD2 TRBJ2-2 TRBV4-2 . CASSPPGGRVTGELFF TGTGCCAGCAGCCCTCCCGGCGGGAGGGTCACCGGGGAGCTGTTTTTT